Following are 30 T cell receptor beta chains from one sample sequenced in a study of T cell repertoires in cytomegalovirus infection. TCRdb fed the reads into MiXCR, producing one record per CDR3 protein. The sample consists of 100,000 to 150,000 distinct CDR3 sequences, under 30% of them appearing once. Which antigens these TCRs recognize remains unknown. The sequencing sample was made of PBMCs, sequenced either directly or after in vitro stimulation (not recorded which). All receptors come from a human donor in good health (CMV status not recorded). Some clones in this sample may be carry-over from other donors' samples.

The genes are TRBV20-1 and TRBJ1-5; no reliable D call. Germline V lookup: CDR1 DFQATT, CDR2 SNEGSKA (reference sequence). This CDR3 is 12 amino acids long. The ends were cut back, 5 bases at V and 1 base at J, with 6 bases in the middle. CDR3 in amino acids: CSAGLSNQPQHF. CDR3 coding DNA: TGCAGTGCTGGTTTAAGCAATCAGCCCCAGCATTTT.

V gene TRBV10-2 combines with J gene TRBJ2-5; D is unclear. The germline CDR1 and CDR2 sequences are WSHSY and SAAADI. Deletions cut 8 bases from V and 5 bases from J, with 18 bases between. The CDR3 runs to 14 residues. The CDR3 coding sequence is TGCGCCAGCGGACCTACGAGTGGGATTGAGACCCAGTACTTC. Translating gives CASGPTSGIETQYF.

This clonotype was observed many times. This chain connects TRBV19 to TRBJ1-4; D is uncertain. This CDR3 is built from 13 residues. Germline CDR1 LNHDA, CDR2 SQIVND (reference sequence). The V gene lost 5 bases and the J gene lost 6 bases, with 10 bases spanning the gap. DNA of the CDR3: TGTGCCAGTAGTCTGCGGAGCGATGAAAAACTGTTTTTT. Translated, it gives CASSLRSDEKLFF.

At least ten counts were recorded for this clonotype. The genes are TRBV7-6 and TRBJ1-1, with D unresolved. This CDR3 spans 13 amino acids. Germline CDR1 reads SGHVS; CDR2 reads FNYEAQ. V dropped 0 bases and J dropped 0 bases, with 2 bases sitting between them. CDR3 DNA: TGTGCCAGCAGCTTAGCGCTGAACACTGAAGCTTTCTTT. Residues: CASSLALNTEAFF.

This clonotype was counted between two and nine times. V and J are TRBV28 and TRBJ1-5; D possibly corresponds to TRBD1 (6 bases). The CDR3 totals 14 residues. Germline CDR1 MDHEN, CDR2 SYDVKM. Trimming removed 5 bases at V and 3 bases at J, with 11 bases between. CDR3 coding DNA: TGTGCCAGCAGTCGGACAGACTACAATCAGCCCCAGCATTTT. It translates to CASSRTDYNQPQHF.

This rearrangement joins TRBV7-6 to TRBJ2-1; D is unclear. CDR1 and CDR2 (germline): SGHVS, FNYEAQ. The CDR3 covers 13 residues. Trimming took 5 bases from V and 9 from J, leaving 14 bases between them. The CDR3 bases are TGTGCCAGCAGCGACCCGTTAGTTGGTGAGCAGTTCTTC. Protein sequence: CASSDPLVGEQFF.

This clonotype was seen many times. CDR3 region: CASSRLGEGLYNEQFF. CDR3 DNA sequence: TGTGCCAGCAGTCGACTCGGCGAGGGTCTTTACAATGAGCAGTTCTTC. The chain is built from TRBV27 and TRBJ2-1, with D possibly matching TRBD2 (5 bases). V was clipped by 5 bases and J by 4 bases, with 18 bases between them. Germline V CDR1 and CDR2: MNHEY, SMNVEV (reference sequence). The CDR3 runs to 16 residues.

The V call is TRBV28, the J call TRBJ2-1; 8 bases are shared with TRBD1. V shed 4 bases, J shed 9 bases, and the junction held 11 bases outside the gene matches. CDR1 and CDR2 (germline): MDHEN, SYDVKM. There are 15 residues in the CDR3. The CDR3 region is CASSSPSGGTGEQFF. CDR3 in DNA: TGTGCCAGCAGTTCCCCATCGGGTGGGACAGGTGAGCAGTTCTTC. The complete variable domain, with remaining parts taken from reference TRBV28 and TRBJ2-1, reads DVKVTQSSRYLVKRTGEKVFLECVQDMDHENMFWYRQDPGLGLRLIYFSYDVKMKEKGDIPEGYSVSREKKERFSLILESASTNQTSMYLCASSSPSGGTGEQFFGPGTRLTVL.

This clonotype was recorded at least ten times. The CDR3 is CASSLSPYSGNTIYF. CDR3 nucleotide sequence: TGTGCCAGCAGCTTAAGTCCGTACTCTGGAAACACCATATATTTT. The chain combines TRBV7-2 with TRBJ1-3, with D unresolved. V lost 2 bases to trimming and J lost 0 bases, with 8 bases between them. In germline, CDR1 is SGHTA, CDR2 FQGNSA. The CDR3 is 15 amino acids.

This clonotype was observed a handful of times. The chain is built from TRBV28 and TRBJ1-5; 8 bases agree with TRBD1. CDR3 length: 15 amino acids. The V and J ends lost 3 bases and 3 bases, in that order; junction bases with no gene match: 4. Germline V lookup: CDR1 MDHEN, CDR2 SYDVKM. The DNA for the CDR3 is TGTGCCAGCAGTTTGGTGGGACAGGTCAATCAGCCCCAGCATTTT. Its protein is CASSLVGQVNQPQHF.

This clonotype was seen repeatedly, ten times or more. The CDR3 is CASRGTDNSPLHF. The DNA for the CDR3 is TGTGCCAGCAGGGGGACGGACAATTCACCCCTCCACTTT. The gene calls are TRBV14 and TRBJ1-6, with a weak D call TRBD1 (5 bases). CDR1 is SGHDN, CDR2 FVKESK, per germline. The CDR3 is 13 amino acids. V dropped 6 bases and J dropped 7 bases, with 10 bases sitting between them.

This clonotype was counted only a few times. CDR3 bases: TGTGCCAGCAGCTTGCAGGGATGGAACACCGGGGAGCTGTTTTTT. Translated: CASSLQGWNTGELFF. J is TRBJ2-2 and V is TRBV7-9; the D gene is possibly TRBD1 (5 bases). With 3 bases removed from V and 1 base from J, the gap between germline ends came to 9 bases. This CDR3 is built from 15 residues. In germline, CDR1 is SEHNR, CDR2 FQNEAQ (reference sequence).

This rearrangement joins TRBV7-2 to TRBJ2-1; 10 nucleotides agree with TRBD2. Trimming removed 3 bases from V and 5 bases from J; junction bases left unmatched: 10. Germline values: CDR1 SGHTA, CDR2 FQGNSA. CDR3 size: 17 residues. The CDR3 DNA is TGTGCCAGCAGCTTGCTAGCGGGAGCGTTACTCAACAATGAGCAGTTCTTC. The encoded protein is CASSLLAGALLNNEQFF.

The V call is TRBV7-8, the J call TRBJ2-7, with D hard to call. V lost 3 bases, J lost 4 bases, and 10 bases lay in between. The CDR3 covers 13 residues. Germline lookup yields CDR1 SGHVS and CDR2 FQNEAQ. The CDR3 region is CASSFSNLYEQYF. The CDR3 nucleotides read TGTGCCAGCAGCTTTAGTAATTTGTACGAGCAGTACTTC.

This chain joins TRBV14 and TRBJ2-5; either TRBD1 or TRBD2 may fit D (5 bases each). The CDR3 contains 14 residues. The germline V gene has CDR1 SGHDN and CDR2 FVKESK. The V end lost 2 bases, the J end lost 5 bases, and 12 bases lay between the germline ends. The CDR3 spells CASSQFRGLETQYF. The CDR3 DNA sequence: TGTGCCAGCAGCCAATTCCGGGGCCTGGAGACCCAGTACTTC.

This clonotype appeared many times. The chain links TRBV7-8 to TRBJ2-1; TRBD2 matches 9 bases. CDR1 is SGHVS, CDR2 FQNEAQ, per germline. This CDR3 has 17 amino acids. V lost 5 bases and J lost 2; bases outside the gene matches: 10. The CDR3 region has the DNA TGTGCCAGCAGCCTGCCCCCAATAGCGGGGGCCTACAATGAGCAGTTCTTC. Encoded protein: CASSLPPIAGAYNEQFF. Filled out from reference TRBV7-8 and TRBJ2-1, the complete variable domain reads GAGVSQSPRYKVAKRGQDVALRCDPISGHVSLFWYQQALGQGPEFLTYFQNEAQLDKSGLPSDRFFAERPEGSVSTLKIQRTQQEDSAVYLCASSLPPIAGAYNEQFFGPGTRLTVL.

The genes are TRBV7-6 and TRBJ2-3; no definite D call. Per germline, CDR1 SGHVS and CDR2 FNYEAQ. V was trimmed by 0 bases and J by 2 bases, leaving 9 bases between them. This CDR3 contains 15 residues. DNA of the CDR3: TGTGCCAGCAGCTTAGCGTCGCGGCACACAGATACGCAGTATTTT. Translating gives CASSLASRHTDTQYF.

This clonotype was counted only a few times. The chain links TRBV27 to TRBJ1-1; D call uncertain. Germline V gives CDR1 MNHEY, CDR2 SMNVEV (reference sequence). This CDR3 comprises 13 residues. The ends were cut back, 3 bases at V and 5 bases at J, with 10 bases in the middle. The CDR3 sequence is CASSFSWGTEAFF. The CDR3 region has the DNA TGTGCCAGCAGTTTTAGCTGGGGAACTGAAGCTTTCTTT.

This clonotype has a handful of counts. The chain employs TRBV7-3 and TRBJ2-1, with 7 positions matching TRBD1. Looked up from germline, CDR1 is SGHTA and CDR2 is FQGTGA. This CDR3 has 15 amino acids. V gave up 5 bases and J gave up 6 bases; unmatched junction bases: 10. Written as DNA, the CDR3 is TGTGCCAGCAGCCAAATACAGGGGTGGGGCAATGAGCAGTTCTTC. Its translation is CASSQIQGWGNEQFF.

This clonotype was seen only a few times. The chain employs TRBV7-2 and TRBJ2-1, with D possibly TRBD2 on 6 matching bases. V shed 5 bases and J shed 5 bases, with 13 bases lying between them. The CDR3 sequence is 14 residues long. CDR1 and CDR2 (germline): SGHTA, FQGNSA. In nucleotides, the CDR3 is TGTGCCAGCAGCGCAGCGGGCCGTCACAATGAGCAGTTCTTC. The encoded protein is CASSAAGRHNEQFF. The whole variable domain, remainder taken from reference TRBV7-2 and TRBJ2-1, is GAGVSQSPSNKVTEKGKDVELRCDPISGHTALYWYRQSLGQGLEFLIYFQGNSAPDKSGLPSDRFSAERTGGSVSTLTIQRTQQEDSAVYLCASSAAGRHNEQFFGPGTRLTVL.

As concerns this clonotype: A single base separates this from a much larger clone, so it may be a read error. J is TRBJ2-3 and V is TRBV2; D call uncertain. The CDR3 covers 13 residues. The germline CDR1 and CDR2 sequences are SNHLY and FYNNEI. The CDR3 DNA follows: TGTGCCAGCATCTCCAAGCTAACAGATTCGCAGTATTTT. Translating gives CASISKLTDSQYF.

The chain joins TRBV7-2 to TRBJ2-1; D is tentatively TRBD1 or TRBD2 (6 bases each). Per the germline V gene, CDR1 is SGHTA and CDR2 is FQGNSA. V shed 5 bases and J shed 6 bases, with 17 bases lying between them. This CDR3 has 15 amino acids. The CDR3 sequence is CASSPGGPSGNEQFF. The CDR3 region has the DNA TGTGCCAGCAGCCCCGGGGGCCCGTCTGGCAATGAGCAGTTCTTC.

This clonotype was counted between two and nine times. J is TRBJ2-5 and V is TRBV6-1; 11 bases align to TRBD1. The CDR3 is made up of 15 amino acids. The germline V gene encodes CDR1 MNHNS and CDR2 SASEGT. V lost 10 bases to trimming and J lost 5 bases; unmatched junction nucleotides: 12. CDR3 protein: CATSGTGGRGETQYF. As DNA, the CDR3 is TGTGCCACTTCAGGGACAGGGGGTAGGGGTGAGACCCAGTACTTC.

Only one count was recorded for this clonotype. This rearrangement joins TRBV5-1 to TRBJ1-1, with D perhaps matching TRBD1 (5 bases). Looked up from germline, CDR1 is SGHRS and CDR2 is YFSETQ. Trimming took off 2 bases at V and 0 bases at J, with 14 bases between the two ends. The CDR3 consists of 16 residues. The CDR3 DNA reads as TGCGCCAGCAGCTTCGTCCGGGGCAGGATGAACACTGAAGCTTTCTTT. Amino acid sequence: CASSFVRGRMNTEAFF.

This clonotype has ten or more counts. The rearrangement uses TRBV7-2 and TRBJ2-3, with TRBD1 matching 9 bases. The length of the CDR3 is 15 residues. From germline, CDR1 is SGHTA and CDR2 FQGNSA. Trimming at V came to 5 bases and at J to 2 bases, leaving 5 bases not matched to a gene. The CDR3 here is CASSTGTGPTDTQYF. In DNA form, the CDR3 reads TGTGCCAGCAGCACCGGGACAGGGCCCACAGATACGCAGTATTTT.

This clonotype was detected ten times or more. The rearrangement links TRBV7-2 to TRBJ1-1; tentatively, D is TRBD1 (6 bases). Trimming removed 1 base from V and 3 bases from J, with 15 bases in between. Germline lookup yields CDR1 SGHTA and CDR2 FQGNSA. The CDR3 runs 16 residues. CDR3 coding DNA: TGTGCCAGCAGCTTAGTCGGCGGGGGCCAAGACACTGAAGCTTTCTTT. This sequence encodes CASSLVGGGQDTEAFF. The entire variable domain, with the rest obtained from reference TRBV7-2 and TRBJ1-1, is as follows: GAGVSQSPSNKVTEKGKDVELRCDPISGHTALYWYRQSLGQGLEFLIYFQGNSAPDKSGLPSDRFSAERTGGSVSTLTIQRTQQEDSAVYLCASSLVGGGQDTEAFFGQGTRLTVV.

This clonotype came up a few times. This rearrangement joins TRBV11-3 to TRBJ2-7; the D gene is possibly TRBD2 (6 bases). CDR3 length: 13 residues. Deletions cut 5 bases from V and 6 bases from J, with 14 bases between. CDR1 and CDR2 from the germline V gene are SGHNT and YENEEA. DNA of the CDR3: TGTGCCAGCAGCCATGGGGCGGGACCCGAGCAGTACGTC. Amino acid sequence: CASSHGAGPEQYV.

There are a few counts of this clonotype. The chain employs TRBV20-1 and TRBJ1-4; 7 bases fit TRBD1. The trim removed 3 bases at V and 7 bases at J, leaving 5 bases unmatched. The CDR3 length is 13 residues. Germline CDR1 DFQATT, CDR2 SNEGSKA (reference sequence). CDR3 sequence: CSASRQGVEKLFF. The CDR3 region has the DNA TGCAGTGCTAGTCGGCAGGGGGTTGAAAAACTGTTTTTT.

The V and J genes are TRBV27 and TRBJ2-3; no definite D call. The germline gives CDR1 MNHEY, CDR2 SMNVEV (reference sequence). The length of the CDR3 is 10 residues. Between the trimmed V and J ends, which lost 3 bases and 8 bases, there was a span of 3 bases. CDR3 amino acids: CASSFPTQYF. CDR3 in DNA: TGTGCCAGCAGTTTTCCTACGCAGTATTTT.

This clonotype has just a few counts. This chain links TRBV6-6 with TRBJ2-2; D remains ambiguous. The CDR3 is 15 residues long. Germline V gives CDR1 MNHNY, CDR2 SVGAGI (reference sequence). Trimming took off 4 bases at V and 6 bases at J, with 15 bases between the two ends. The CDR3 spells CASSSTTPSAGELFF. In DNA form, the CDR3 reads TGTGCCAGCAGTTCCACGACCCCCAGCGCCGGGGAGCTGTTTTTT.